This TCR beta chain comes out of a study of CD8 T cells in Susac syndrome. The CDR3 runs to 16 residues. V lost 7 bases, J lost 2 bases, and 8 bases stayed unmatched. CDR1 is MNHNS, CDR2 SASEGT, per germline. The authors negatively isolated CD8+ and CD4+ T cells and FACS-enriched TEMRA cells. An input of roughly 0.45 to 1 ug of RNA was subjected to reverse transcription using random hexamers. The TCR beta CDR3 was amplified by immunoSEQ multiplex PCR across 54 Vbeta, 13 Jbeta. Via MiXCR, TCRdb re-called the immunoSEQ multiplex PCR reads, giving one row per CDR3 protein. Of 300,000 or so distinct CDR3 sequences listed, about 91% are singletons.

Sequencing was done on a sample of CD4+ T cells from PBMCs. This sequence was found in a human donor with multiple sclerosis. The chain carries TRBV6-1 and TRBJ2-2; 9 bases line up with TRBD1. The CDR3 DNA reads TGTGCCAGCACCCCGGGACAGGGCCTTAACACCGGGGAGCTGTTTTTT. It translates to CASTPGQGLNTGELFF.